This T cell receptor (beta chain) was identified in a study of cytomegalovirus exposure and HLA in healthy donors. Study-wide background: A later analysis reported the approximately 120 validation repertoires used the same platform as the 666 first-cohort repertoires.

The protocol was immunoSEQ multiplex PCR, while the TCRdb copy is restricted to in-frame clones and leaves out a portion. The sample includes over 200,000 clones, about nine tenths of them seen just once. V dropped 0 bases and J dropped 3; count of bases not matched to a gene: 6. CDR3 size: 15 residues. Germline loops: CDR1 SGHRS, CDR2 YFSETQ. Notes on this clone: What it binds is unknown.

Study results and caveats: Overall, approximately 180 TCR beta chains were annotated as cytomegalovirus-associated. CMV antigen specificity of three CMV-associated chains was confirmed in vitro.

The J gene is TRBJ2-7, the V gene TRBV5-1; 7 nucleotides agree with TRBD2. This TCR derives from a woman aged 18-29 years in good health and CMV-seropositive. The material sequenced was PBMCs. The CDR3 nucleotides read TGCGCCAGCAGCTTGGTCACCGGGACTAACTACGAGCAGTACTTC. It yields the protein CASSLVTGTNYEQYF.